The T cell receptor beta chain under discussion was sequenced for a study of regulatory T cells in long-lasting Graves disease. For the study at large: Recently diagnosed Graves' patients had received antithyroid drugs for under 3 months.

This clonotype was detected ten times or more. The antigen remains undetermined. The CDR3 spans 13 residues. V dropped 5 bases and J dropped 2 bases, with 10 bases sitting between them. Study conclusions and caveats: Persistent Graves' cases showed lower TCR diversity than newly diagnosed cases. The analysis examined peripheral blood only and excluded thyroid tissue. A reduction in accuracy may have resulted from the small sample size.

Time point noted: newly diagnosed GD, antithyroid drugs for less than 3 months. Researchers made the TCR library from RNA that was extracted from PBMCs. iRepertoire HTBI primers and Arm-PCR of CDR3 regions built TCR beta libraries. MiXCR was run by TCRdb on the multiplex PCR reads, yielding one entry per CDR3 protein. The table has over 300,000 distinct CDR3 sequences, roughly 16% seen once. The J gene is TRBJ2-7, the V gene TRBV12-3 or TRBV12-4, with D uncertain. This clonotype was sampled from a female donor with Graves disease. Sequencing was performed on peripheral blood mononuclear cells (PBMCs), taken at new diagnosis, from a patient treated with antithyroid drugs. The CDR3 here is CASSAHQTYEQYF. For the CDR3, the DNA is TGTGCCAGCAGTGCACACCAAACCTACGAGCAGTACTTC.